The 17 T cell receptor beta chains listed next were all sequenced from one sample in a study of blood T cells in healthy people across ages. Primers used in a second PCR of roughly 6 to 12 cycles were a sample-barcoded 5' primer and a J-beta primer mix. A single record per CDR3 protein comes from TCRdb applying MiXCR to the 5' RACE reads. The sample contains approximately 1,000,000 distinct CDR3 sequences, 35% to 50% of which appear only once. Specimen: blood. These receptors originate from a woman in her sixties in good health.

The CDR3 DNA follows: TGTGCCACCAGTGATCCTAGCGGGAGGGGGAACAATGAGCAGTTCTTC. Amino acids: CATSDPSGRGNNEQFF. The V and J genes are TRBV24-1 and TRBJ2-1; 12 bases agree with TRBD2. The CDR3 loop spans 16 amino acids. Germline V gene data show CDR1 as KGHDR and CDR2 as SFDVKD. J was trimmed by 5 bases and V by 3 bases; bases with no gene match: 4.

In this sample, this clonotype turned up many times. This CDR3 reads CASSDSRGGVLNSHEQYF. Written as DNA, the CDR3 is TGTGCCAGCAGTGACTCCCGGGGAGGTGTACTTAACAGTCACGAGCAGTACTTC. The V gene is TRBV25-1, the J gene TRBJ2-7; D may be TRBD2 (6 bases). CDR1 and CDR2 from the germline V gene are MGHDK and SYGVNS. The CDR3 runs to 18 residues. The V end was cut by 3 bases, the J end by 5 bases, with 26 bases between.

V gene TRBV7-9 combines with J gene TRBJ2-5, with a tentative D call TRBD1 (6 bases). V was shortened by 6 bases and J by 2 bases, with 16 bases between the two germline ends. Germline CDR1 is SEHNR and CDR2 is FQNEAQ (reference sequence). CDR3 length: 15 residues. CDR3 coding DNA: TGTGCCAGCAGTTCCAGAGGGACATTACAAGAGACCCAGTACTTC. Translation: CASSSRGTLQETQYF. Combining the CDR3 with reference TRBV7-9 and TRBJ2-5 gives the whole variable domain DTGVSQNPRHKITKRGQNVTFRCDPISEHNRLYWYRQTLGQGPEFLTYFQNEAQLEKSRLLSDRFSAERPKGSFSTLEIQRTEQGDSAMYLCASSSRGTLQETQYFGPGTRLLVL.

The V and J genes are TRBV4-1 and TRBJ2-7; 8 positions agree with TRBD2. This CDR3 has 16 amino acids. After removal of 3 bases from V and 2 bases from J, the junction contained 9 bases not matched to a gene. CDR1 is MGHRA, CDR2 YSYEKL, per germline. The CDR3 sequence is CASSHDPREGPYEQYF. The DNA for the CDR3 is TGCGCCAGCAGCCATGATCCCCGGGAGGGCCCCTACGAGCAGTACTTC.

The gene calls are TRBV2 and TRBJ2-7; D is perhaps TRBD2 (5 bases). V was cut by 1 base and J by 3 bases, with 10 bases left in between. Germline lookup yields CDR1 SNHLY and CDR2 FYNNEI. CDR3 size: 14 residues. CDR3 in DNA: TGTGCCAGCAGTGAAGTTGGGAGCCGCTACGAGCAGTACTTC. This encodes CASSEVGSRYEQYF.

Of note for this clonotype: A read error may account for a junction end that differs from germline. V gene TRBV15 combines with J gene TRBJ2-6; D might be TRBD2 (6 bases). This CDR3 comprises 18 residues. Germline V lookup: CDR1 LNHNV, CDR2 YYDKDF (reference sequence). Here the CDR3 DNA reads TGTGCCTCCAGCAGAGATCACGGGGGTCACTCTGGGGCCAACGTCCTGACTTTC. Translating gives CASSRDHGGHSGANVLTF.

The V gene is TRBV7-3, the J gene TRBJ2-7; tentatively, D is TRBD2 (6 bases). V was cut by 5 bases and J by 2 bases, with 16 bases left in between. There are 15 residues in the CDR3. Germline CDR1 SGHTA, CDR2 FQGTGA. The CDR3 protein is CASSPGSGSTYEQYF. As DNA, the CDR3 is TGTGCCAGCAGCCCCGGGAGCGGGTCCACCTACGAGCAGTACTTC.

CDR3 amino acids: CASSLDQNNEQFF. The CDR3 DNA follows: TGTGCCAGCAGCTTAGACCAAAACAATGAGCAGTTCTTC. This rearrangement joins TRBV7-2 to TRBJ2-1, with unresolved D. Germline V gene sequence: CDR1 SGHTA, CDR2 FQGNSA. V was trimmed by 1 base and J by 5 bases, leaving 6 bases between them. This CDR3 has 13 residues.

The chain has TRBV15 and TRBJ2-7; D may be TRBD1 (6 bases). With the DNA end fitting TRBJ2-5 better, the J assignment may be wrong. Germline V CDR1 and CDR2: LNHNV, YYDKDF (reference sequence). This CDR3 has 15 residues. This CDR3 is CATSRDQGRIETQYF. The CDR3 DNA sequence: TGTGCCACCAGCAGAGATCAGGGGCGAATAGAGACCCAGTACTTC.

The chain carries TRBV4-2 and TRBJ1-5; tentative D call: TRBD1 (6 bases). Trimming cost V 0 bases and J 6 bases, with 12 bases left between them. Germline values: CDR1 LGHNA, CDR2 YNFKEQ. The CDR3 covers 15 residues. The CDR3 spells CASSQDGGGPQPQHF. The CDR3 DNA reads as TGTGCCAGCAGCCAAGATGGGGGGGGGCCTCAGCCCCAGCATTTT.

The chain recombines TRBV5-6 with TRBJ1-2; the D is unclear. The length of the CDR3 is 12 residues. V was clipped by 2 bases and J by 8 bases, with 10 bases between them. Per the germline V gene, CDR1 is SGHDT and CDR2 is YYEEEE. CDR3 sequence reads: CASSFGDPGYTF. The CDR3 DNA sequence: TGTGCCAGCAGCTTTGGGGATCCAGGCTACACCTTC. The full variable domain, rest sourced from reference TRBV5-6 and TRBJ1-2, is DAGVTQSPTHLIKTRGQQVTLRCSPKSGHDTVSWYQQALGQGPQFIFQYYEEEERQRGNFPDRFSGHQFPNYSSELNVNALLLGDSALYLCASSFGDPGYTFGSGTRLTVV.

This chain uses TRBV5-1 with TRBJ2-7, with 8 bases that match TRBD1. CDR3 length equals 14 residues. The V gene's germline CDR1 is SGHRS and CDR2 YFSETQ. V trimming: 4 bases; J trimming: 5 bases; junction bases outside the gene matches: 8. CDR3 region: CASSQGQGRDEQYF. CDR3 bases: TGCGCCAGCAGCCAAGGACAGGGAAGGGACGAGCAGTACTTC.

The V gene is TRBV10-3, the J gene TRBJ1-1; D not certain. CDR3 length equals 15 residues. The V gene lost 1 base and the J gene lost 5 bases, with 14 bases spanning the gap. Germline V gives CDR1 ENHRY, CDR2 SYGVKD. CDR3 amino acids: CAISEFQMTRTEAFF. Written as DNA, the CDR3 is TGTGCCATCAGTGAGTTCCAAATGACACGGACTGAAGCTTTCTTT.

The chain combines TRBV5-5 with TRBJ1-5; the D gene is possibly TRBD1 (6 bases). The CDR3 extends over 16 amino acids. Germline loops: CDR1 SGHKS, CDR2 YYEKEE (reference sequence). V was cut by 3 bases and J by 4 bases, with 17 bases left in between. The CDR3 bases are TGTGCCAGCAGCTGGAGGTTCGGGACACCTAATCAGCCCCAGCATTTT. Amino acids: CASSWRFGTPNQPQHF.

This clonotype was recorded a few times. The J gene is TRBJ1-1, the V gene TRBV27; 9 bases agree with TRBD1. The V segment lost 2 bases and the J segment 0 bases; nucleotides outside the gene matches: 1. This CDR3 has 15 residues. Per germline, CDR1 MNHEY and CDR2 SMNVEV (reference sequence). CDR3: CASSLGDRVNTEAFF. CDR3 DNA: TGTGCCAGCAGTTTAGGGGACAGGGTGAACACTGAAGCTTTCTTT.

This clonotype appeared once. The rearrangement links TRBV3-1 to TRBJ2-3; D tentatively reads TRBD1 or TRBD2 (5 bases each). CDR3 size: 15 residues. Deletions cut 6 bases from V and 1 base from J, with 14 bases between. Germline-derived CDR1 and CDR2 are LGHDT and YNNKEL (reference sequence). The CDR3 loop reads CASRGRPWGTDTQYF. As DNA, the CDR3 is TGTGCCAGCAGGGGACGGCCGTGGGGCACAGATACGCAGTATTTT.

The chain joins TRBV6-6 to TRBJ2-7; 7 bases fit TRBD2. There are 14 residues in the CDR3. Per the germline V gene, CDR1 is MNHNY and CDR2 is SVGAGI (reference sequence). V lost 2 bases, J lost 6 bases, and 7 bases stayed unmatched. CDR3 DNA: TGTGCCAGCAGTTACGGGCCGGAGCGGGGCGAGCAGTACTTC. Translated, it gives CASSYGPERGEQYF.